Presented here are 11 T cell receptor beta chains from one specimen sequenced in a study of T cells in localized non-small cell lung cancer. TCRdb's copy holds only in-frame clones and misses some; the assay was immunoSEQ multiplex PCR. Of tens of thousands of clones in the sample, approximately 84% were seen once. This specimen consisted of peripheral blood, obtained before any cancer treatment. Receptors originate from a male donor older than 55 with stage III lung adenocarcinoma.

This clone was counted between two and nine times. The chain joins TRBV19 to TRBJ1-1; no reliable D call. Germline V gene lookup returns CDR1 LNHDA and CDR2 SQIVND (reference sequence). V was clipped by 1 base and J by 11 bases, with 11 bases between them. The CDR3 totals 12 residues. DNA for the CDR3: TGTGCCAGTAGTATAGTCAAGGGAGTGGCTTTCTTT. It codes for CASSIVKGVAFF.

The V and J genes are TRBV7-9 and TRBJ1-4; D not resolved. The CDR3 is made up of 14 amino acids. Germline V lookup: CDR1 SEHNR, CDR2 FQNEAQ (reference sequence). The V and J ends lost 5 bases and 11 bases respectively, with 18 bases between them. The chain's CDR3 is CASSPPGEGGKLFF. The CDR3 DNA sequence: TGTGCCAGCAGCCCTCCAGGTGAGGGAGGGAAACTGTTTTTT.

CDR3 region: CASSLPGGSEAFF. The DNA for the CDR3 is TGTGCCAGCAGCTTACCGGGGGGGTCTGAAGCTTTCTTT. The chain recombines TRBV11-3 with TRBJ1-1; D might be TRBD1 (5 bases). V shed 2 bases and J shed 6 bases, with 10 bases lying between them. The CDR3 covers 13 residues. Germline values: CDR1 SGHNT, CDR2 YENEEA.

This rearrangement joins TRBV6-6 to TRBJ1-5; 7 nucleotides align to TRBD1. After removal of 5 bases from V and 4 bases from J, the junction contained 8 bases not matched to a gene. From germline, CDR1 is MNHNY and CDR2 SVGAGI (reference sequence). The CDR3 runs 15 residues. CDR3 coding DNA: TGTGCCAGCAGTCCGACAGGGATTGGGAATCAGCCCCAGCATTTT. The encoded protein is CASSPTGIGNQPQHF.

The CDR3 region is CASSRKPEGAAEAFF. CDR3 sequence (DNA): TGTGCCAGCAGCCGAAAACCGGAAGGGGCCGCTGAAGCTTTCTTT. The J gene is TRBJ1-1, the V gene TRBV7-6, with D perhaps TRBD1 (5 bases). The CDR3 runs 15 residues. Trimming removed 5 bases at V and 6 bases at J, with 19 bases between. Germline CDR1 is SGHVS and CDR2 is FNYEAQ. Filled out from reference TRBV7-6 and TRBJ1-1, the complete variable domain reads GAGVSQSPRYKVTKRGQDVALRCDPISGHVSLYWYRQALGQGPEFLTYFNYEAQQDKSGLPNDRFSAERPEGSISTLTIQRTEQRDSAMYRCASSRKPEGAAEAFFGQGTRLTVV.

The V call is TRBV28, the J call TRBJ1-2, with unresolved D. This CDR3 is built from 11 residues. Germline-derived CDR1 and CDR2 are MDHEN and SYDVKM. V was shortened by 4 bases and J by 3 bases, with 3 bases between the two germline ends. The CDR3, as DNA: TGTGCCAGCAGTTCCTACTATGGCTACACCTTC. As protein: CASSSYYGYTF.

The rearrangement links TRBV5-5 to TRBJ2-1; TRBD2 matches at 10 bases. Germline V gene data show CDR1 as SGHKS and CDR2 as YYEKEE (reference sequence). The CDR3 totals 15 residues. Losses at the gene ends were 6 bases for V and 9 bases for J; bases not matched to a gene: 12. CDR3 sequence (DNA): TGTGCCAGCACCCTTCCGGCTAGCGGGAGCGGTGAGCAGTTCTTC. Amino acids: CASTLPASGSGEQFF.

This clone has only a few counts. V and J are TRBV5-8 and TRBJ2-3; TRBD2 matches 11 bases. The germline CDR1 and CDR2 sequences are SGHTS and YDEGEE. This CDR3 is 15 amino acids long. Trimming took 4 bases from V and 5 from J; bases not matched to a gene: 6. In DNA form, the CDR3 reads TGTGCCAGCAGCCCCACTAGCGGGAGTGGAGATACGCAGTATTTT. This translates into CASSPTSGSGDTQYF. Supplemented by reference TRBV5-8 and TRBJ2-3, the full variable domain reads EAGVTQSPTHLIKTRGQQATLRCSPISGHTSVYWYQQALGLGLQFLLWYDEGEERNRGNFPPRFSGRQFPNYSSELNVNALELEDSALYLCASSPTSGSGDTQYFGPGTRLTVL.

V gene TRBV5-4 combines with J gene TRBJ2-3; unclear D gene. V lost 4 bases, J lost 2 bases, and 8 bases lay in between. The CDR3 length is 13 residues. Per the germline V gene, CDR1 is SGHNT and CDR2 is YYREEE (reference sequence). This CDR3 reads CASSLDSTDTQYF. The CDR3 region has the DNA TGTGCCAGCAGCCTAGATTCCACAGATACGCAGTATTTT.

In this sample, this clone turned up a few times. This rearrangement joins TRBV5-1 to TRBJ1-1; D gene uncertain. From germline, CDR1 is SGHRS and CDR2 YFSETQ. V was clipped by 0 bases and J by 1 base, with 7 bases between them. The CDR3 has 14 amino acids. The CDR3 loop reads CASSLVPTNTEAFF. For the CDR3, the DNA is TGCGCCAGCAGCTTGGTTCCAACGAACACTGAAGCTTTCTTT. The variable domain in full, with the rest retrieved from reference TRBV5-1 and TRBJ1-1, is KAGVTQTPRYLIKTRGQQVTLSCSPISGHRSVSWYQQTPGQGLQFLFEYFSETQRNKGNFPGRFSGRQFSNSRSEMNVSTLELGDSALYLCASSLVPTNTEAFFGQGTRLTVV.

Regarding this clone: Different DNA sequences within this sample yield the same CDR3. The genes are TRBV9 and TRBJ2-1; D is uncertain. V was shortened by 0 bases and J by 0 bases, with 4 bases between the two germline ends. The CDR3 consists of 14 residues. Germline assignment: CDR1 SGDLS and CDR2 YYNGEE. The CDR3 DNA reads TGTGCCAGCAGCGTAGACGGCTCCTACAATGAGCAGTTCTTC. It codes for CASSVDGSYNEQFF.